This TCR beta chain emerged from a study of T-cell memory formation after mild COVID-19. Looking at the study overall: TCR clusters showed largely donor specificity.

Study observations and caveats: From day 15 to 85, contracting clones were balanced between CD4 and CD8, whereas later expanders leaned toward CD4+. Unconfirmed was the SARS-CoV-2 specificity of second-wave clones that peaked on day 37.

cDNA libraries for TCR alpha and TCR beta, carrying sample barcodes and UMIs, came from 5'RACE with constant-segment primers. MiXCR was run by TCRdb on the 5' RACE reads, yielding one entry per CDR3 protein. The table has 100,000 or so distinct CDR3 sequences, roughly 10% seen once. Concerning this clonotype itself: As yet, its antigen is unknown.

This TCR came from a man between 18 and 29 years old who had mild COVID-19 (a few samples of this study predate the infection). Cell type and time point are not known. The specimen sequenced was PBMCs or a T cell subset sorted from them (not recorded which).

The CDR3 DNA reads as TGCAGCGCTGACGGGTTAGCGGGGGGAAGGAGGATGTATGAGCAGTTCTTC. Translation: CSADGLAGGRRMYEQFF. This chain links TRBV29-1 with TRBJ2-1; 10 bases align to TRBD2. V lost 7 bases to trimming and J lost 8 bases; unmatched junction nucleotides: 20. The CDR3 contains 17 residues. Germline V gives CDR1 SQVTM, CDR2 ANQGSEA.